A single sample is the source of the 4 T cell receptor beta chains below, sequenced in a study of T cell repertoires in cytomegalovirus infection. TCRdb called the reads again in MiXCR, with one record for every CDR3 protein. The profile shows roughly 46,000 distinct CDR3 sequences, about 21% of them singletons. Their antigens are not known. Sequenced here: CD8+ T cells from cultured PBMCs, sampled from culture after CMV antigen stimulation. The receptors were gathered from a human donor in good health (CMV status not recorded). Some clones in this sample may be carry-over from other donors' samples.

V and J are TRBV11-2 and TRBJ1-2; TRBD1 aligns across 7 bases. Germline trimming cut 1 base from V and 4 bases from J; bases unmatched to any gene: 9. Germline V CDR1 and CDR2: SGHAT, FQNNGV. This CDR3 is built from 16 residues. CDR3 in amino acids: CASSLVVGGQSYGYTF. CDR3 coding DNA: TGTGCCAGCAGCTTAGTGGTGGGGGGACAGTCCTATGGCTACACCTTC.

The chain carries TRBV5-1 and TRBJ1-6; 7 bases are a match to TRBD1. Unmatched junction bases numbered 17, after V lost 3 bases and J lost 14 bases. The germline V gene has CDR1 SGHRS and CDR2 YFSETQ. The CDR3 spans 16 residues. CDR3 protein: CASSSGQLEYYPTLHF. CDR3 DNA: TGCGCCAGCAGCTCGGGACAGTTGGAGTATTATCCCACCCTCCACTTT.

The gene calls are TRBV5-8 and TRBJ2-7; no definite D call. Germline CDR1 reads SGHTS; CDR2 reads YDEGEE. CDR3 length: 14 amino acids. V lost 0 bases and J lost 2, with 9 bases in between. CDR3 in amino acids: CASSLVTVPYEQYF. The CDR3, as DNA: TGTGCCAGCAGCTTGGTGACCGTCCCCTACGAGCAGTACTTC.

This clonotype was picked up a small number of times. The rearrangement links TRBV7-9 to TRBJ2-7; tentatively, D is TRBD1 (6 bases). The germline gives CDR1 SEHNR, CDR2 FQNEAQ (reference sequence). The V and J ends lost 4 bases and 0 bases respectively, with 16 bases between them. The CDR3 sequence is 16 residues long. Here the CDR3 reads CASSSYPRDNSYEQYF. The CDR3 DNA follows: TGTGCCAGCAGCTCCTACCCCCGGGACAACTCCTACGAGCAGTACTTC.